This TCR beta chain is from a study of PD-1 blockade in mismatch repair-deficient tumors. Germline CDR1 is MNHEY and CDR2 is SVGAGI. The CDR3 is made up of 11 amino acids. V dropped 6 bases and J dropped 4 bases, with 7 bases sitting between them. General observations from the study: Tumor-resident clones, often undetectable pretreatment in blood, expanded then contracted after pembrolizumab.

Using immunoSEQ multiplex PCR, the repertoire was profiled, and TCRdb retains in-frame clones only, with some absent. Among roughly 130,000 clones listed, around nine tenths were seen once. A note on this clone: Its antigen is still unknown.

TCRs were sequenced from a few patients responding to pembrolizumab. This receptor was obtained from an adult with mismatch repair-deficient cancer. This chain uses TRBV6-5 with TRBJ2-7; D may match TRBD1 or TRBD2 (5 bases each). The starting material was peripheral blood, obtained 70 to 73 weeks after starting pembrolizumab. The CDR3 bases are TGTGCCAGCAGGAGGGGTTACGAGCAGTACTTC. This translates into CASRRGYEQYF.